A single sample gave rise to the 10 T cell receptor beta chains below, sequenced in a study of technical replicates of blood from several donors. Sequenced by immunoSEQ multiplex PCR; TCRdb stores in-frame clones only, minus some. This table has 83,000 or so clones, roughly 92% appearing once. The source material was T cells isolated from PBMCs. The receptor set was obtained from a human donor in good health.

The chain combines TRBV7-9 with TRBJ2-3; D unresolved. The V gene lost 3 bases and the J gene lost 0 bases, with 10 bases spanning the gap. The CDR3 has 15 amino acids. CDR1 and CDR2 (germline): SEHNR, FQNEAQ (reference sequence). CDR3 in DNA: TGTGCCAGCAGCTTGCGAAGCGAAAGCACAGATACGCAGTATTTT. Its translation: CASSLRSESTDTQYF.

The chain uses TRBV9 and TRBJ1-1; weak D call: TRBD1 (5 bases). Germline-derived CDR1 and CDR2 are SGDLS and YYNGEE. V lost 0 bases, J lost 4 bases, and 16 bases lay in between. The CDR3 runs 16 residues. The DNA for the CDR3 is TGTGCCAGCAGCGTAGCCGAGGGACGGGGGAGCACTGAAGCTTTCTTT. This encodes CASSVAEGRGSTEAFF.

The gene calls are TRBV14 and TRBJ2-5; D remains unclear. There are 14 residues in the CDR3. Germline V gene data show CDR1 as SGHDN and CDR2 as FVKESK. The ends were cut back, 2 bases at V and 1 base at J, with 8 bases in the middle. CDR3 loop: CASSQLLFQETQYF. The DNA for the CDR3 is TGTGCCAGCAGCCAACTTCTCTTCCAAGAGACCCAGTACTTC.

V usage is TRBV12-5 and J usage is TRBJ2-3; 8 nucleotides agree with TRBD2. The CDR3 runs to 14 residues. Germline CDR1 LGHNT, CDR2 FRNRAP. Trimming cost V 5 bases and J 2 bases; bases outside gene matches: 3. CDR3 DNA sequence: TGTGCTAGTGGTGTAGCGGGAATCACAGATACGCAGTATTTT. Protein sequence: CASGVAGITDTQYF.

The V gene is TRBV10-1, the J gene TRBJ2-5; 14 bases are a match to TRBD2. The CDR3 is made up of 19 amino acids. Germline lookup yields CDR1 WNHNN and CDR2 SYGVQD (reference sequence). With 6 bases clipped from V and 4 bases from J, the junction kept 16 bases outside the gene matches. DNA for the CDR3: TGCGCCAGCAGCGCCGGGACTAGCGGGAGCCCAACCTTAGGAGAGACCCAGTACTTC. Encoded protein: CASSAGTSGSPTLGETQYF.

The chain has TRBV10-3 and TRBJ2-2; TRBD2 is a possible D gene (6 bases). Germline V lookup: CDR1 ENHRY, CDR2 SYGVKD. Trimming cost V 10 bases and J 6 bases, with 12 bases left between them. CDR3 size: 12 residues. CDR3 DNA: TGTGCCAACCCTAGCGATCCCGGGGAGCTGTTTTTT. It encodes CANPSDPGELFF.

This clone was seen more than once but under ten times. The chain's CDR3 is CASSPSDRLEQYF. CDR3 sequence (DNA): TGTGCCAGCAGTCCGTCCGACAGGCTGGAGCAGTACTTC. The chain uses TRBV27 and TRBJ2-7, with D tentatively TRBD1 (6 bases). V lost 5 bases, J lost 7 bases, and 15 bases lay in between. Germline V lookup: CDR1 MNHEY, CDR2 SMNVEV (reference sequence). The CDR3 runs to 13 residues.

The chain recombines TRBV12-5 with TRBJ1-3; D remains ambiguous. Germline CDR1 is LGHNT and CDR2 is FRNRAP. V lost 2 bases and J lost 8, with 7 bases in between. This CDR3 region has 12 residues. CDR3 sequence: CASGLNRDTIYF. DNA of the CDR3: TGTGCTAGTGGTTTGAACCGGGACACCATATATTTT.

CDR3 sequence (DNA): TGTGCCACCCGTGGAGAAGAGAAGTCTGGAAACACCATATATTTT. Translated: CATRGEEKSGNTIYF. V usage is TRBV15 and J usage is TRBJ1-3; D is undetermined. Between the trimmed V and J ends, which lost 8 bases and 1 base, there was a span of 15 bases. Germline V gene sequence: CDR1 LNHNV, CDR2 YYDKDF (reference sequence). This CDR3 contains 15 residues.

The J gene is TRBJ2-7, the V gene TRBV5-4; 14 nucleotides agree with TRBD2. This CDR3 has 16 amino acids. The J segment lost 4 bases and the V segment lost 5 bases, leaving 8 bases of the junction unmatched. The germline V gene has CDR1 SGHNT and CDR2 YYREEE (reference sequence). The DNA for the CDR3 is TGTGCCAGCAGTTTAAAGACTAGCGGGGGGGCGTACGAGCAGTACTTC. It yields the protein CASSLKTSGGAYEQYF.